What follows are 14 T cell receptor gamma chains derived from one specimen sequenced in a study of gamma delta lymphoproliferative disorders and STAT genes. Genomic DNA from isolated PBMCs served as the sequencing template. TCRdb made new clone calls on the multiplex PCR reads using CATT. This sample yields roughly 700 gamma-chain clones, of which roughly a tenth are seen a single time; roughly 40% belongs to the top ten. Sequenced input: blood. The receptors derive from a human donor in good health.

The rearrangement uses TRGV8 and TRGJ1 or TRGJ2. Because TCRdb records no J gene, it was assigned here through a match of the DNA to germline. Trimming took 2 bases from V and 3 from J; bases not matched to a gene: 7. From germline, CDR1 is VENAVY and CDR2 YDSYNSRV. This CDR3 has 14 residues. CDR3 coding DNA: TGTGCCACCTGGGATACCTATCCTTATTATAAGAAACTCTTT. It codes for CATWDTYPYYKKLF.

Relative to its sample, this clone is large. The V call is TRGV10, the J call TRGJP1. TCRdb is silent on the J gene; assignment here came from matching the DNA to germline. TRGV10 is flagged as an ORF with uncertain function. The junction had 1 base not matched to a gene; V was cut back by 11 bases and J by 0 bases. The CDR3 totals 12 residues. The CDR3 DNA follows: TGTGCTGCGGATACCACTGGTTGGTTCAAGATATTT. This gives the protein CAADTTGWFKIF.

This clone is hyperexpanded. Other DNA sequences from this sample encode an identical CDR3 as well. The CDR3 loop is CATWDGPGKKLF. Here the CDR3 DNA reads TGTGCCACCTGGGACGGGCCGGGGAAGAAACTCTTT. The chain is built from TRGV2 and TRGJ1 or TRGJ2. No J gene was available from TCRdb, and it was assigned here by a germline match of the DNA. The ends lost 0 bases at V and 10 bases at J; junction bases unmatched: 6. This CDR3 contains 12 residues. CDR1 and CDR2 from the germline V gene are EGSNGY and YDSYNSKV.

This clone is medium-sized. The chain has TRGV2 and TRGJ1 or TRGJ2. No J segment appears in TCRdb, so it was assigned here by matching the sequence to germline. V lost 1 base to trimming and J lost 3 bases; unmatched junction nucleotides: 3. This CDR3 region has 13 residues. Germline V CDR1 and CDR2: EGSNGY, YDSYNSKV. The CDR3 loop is CATWDGIYYKKLF. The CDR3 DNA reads TGTGCCACCTGGGACGGAATTTATTATAAGAAACTCTTT.

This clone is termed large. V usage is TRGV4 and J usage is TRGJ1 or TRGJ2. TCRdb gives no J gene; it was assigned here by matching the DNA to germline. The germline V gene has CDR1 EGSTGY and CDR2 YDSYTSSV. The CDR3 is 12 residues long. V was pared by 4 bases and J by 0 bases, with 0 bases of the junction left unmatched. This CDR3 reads CATWENYYKKLF. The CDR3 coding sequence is TGTGCCACCTGGGAGAATTATTATAAGAAACTCTTT.

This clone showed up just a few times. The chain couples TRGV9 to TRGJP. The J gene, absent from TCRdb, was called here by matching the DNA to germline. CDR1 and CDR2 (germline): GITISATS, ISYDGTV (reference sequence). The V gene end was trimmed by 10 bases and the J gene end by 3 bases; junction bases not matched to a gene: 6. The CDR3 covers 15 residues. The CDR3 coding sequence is TGTGCCTTCGACCCGCAAGAGTTGGGCAAAAAAATCAAGGTATTT. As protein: CAFDPQELGKKIKVF.

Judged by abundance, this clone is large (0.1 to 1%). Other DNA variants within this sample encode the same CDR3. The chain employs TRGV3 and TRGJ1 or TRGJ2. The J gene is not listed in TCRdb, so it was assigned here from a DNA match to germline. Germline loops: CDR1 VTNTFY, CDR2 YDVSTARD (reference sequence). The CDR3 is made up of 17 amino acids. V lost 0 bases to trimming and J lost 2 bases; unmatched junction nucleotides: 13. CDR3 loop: CATWDRDFGRDYYKKLF. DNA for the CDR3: TGTGCCACCTGGGACAGGGATTTTGGTCGGGATTATTATAAGAAACTCTTT.

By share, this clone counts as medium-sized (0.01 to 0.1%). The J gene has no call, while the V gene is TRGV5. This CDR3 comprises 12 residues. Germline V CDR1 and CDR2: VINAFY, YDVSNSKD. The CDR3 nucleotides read TGTGCCACCTGGGACACCTCAAAAATGGGGCTCTTT. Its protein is CATWDTSKMGLF.

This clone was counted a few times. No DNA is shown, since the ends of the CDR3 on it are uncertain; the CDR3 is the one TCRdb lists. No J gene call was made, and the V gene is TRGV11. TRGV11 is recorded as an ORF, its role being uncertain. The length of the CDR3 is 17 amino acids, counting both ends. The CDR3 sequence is CTTVPAEEATTGWFKIF.

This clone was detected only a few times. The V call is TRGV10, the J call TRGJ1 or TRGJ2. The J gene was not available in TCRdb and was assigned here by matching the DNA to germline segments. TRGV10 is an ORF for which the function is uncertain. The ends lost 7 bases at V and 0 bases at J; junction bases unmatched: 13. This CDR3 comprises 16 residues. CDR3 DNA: TGTGCTGCGTGGTCCCCCCTCGCCAGGAATTATTATAAGAAACTCTTT. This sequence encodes CAAWSPLARNYYKKLF.

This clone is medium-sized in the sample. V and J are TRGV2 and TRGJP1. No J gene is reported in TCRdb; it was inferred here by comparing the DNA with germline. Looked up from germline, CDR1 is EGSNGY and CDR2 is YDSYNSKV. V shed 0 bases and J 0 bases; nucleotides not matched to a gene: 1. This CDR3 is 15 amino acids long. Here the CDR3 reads CATWDGNTTGWFKIF. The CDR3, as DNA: TGTGCCACCTGGGACGGGAATACCACTGGTTGGTTCAAGATATTT.

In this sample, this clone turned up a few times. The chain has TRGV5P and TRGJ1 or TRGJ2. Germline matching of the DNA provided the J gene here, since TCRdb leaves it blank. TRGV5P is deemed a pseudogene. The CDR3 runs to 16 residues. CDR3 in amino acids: CATWGRQGGNYYKKLF. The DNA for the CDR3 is TGTGCCACCTGGGGCAGGCAGGGAGGAAATTATTATAAGAAACTCTTT.

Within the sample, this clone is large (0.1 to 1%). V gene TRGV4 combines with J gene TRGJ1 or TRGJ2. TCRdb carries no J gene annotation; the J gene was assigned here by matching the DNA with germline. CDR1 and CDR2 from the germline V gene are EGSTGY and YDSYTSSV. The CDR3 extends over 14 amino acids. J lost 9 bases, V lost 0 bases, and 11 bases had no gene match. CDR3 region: CATWDGPSGRKKLF. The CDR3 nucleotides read TGTGCCACCTGGGATGGGCCTAGTGGTCGTAAGAAACTCTTT.

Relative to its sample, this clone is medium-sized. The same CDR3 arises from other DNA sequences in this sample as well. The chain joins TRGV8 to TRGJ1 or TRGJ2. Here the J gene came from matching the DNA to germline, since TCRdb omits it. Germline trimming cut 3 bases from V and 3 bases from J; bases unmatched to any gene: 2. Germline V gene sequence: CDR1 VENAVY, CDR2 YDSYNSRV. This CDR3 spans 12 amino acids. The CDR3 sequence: CATWDLYYKKLF. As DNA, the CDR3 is TGTGCCACCTGGGATCTTTATTATAAGAAACTCTTT.